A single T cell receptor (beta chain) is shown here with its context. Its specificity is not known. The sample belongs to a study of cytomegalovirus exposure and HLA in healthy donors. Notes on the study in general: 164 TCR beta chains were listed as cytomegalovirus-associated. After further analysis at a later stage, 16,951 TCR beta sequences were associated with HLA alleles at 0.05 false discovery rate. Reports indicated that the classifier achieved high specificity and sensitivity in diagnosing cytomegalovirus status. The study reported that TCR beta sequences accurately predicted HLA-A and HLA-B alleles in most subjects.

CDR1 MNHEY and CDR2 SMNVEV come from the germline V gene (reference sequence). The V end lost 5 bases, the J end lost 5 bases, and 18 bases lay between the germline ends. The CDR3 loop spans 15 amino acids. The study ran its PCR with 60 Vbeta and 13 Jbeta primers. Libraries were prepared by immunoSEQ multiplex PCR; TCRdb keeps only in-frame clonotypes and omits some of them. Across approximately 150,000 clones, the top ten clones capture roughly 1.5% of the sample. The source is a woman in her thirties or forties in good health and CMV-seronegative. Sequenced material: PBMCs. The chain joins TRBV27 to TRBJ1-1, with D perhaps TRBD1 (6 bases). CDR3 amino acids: CASSPTTGTRTEAFF. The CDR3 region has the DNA TGTGCCAGCAGTCCAACCACCGGGACAAGAACTGAAGCTTTCTTT.